The next 31 T cell receptor beta chains were all read from a single sample in a study of blood T cell repertoires in COVID-19. Sequencing used immunoSEQ multiplex PCR; TCRdb keeps in-frame clones, though not all of them. The sample gives 300,000 to 400,000 clones, around nine tenths of which show up once; 2.6% is in the top ten. Material for sequencing was PBMCs or T cells enriched from blood (not recorded which). These TCRs come from a man aged 55 to 70 who had recovered from COVID-19.

The V and J genes are TRBV9 and TRBJ2-1; TRBD2 matches at 11 bases. Trimming cost V 3 bases and J 5 bases; bases outside gene matches: 7. The CDR3 has 16 residues. The germline gives CDR1 SGDLS, CDR2 YYNGEE. The chain's CDR3 is CASSAPTSGGHNEQFF. CDR3 DNA sequence: TGTGCCAGCAGCGCCCCTACTAGCGGGGGCCACAATGAGCAGTTCTTC. Filled out from reference TRBV9 and TRBJ2-1, the complete variable domain reads DSGVTQTPKHLITATGQRVTLRCSPRSGDLSVYWYQQSLDQGLQFLIQYYNGEERAKGNILERFSAQQFPDLHSELNLSSLELGDSALYFCASSAPTSGGHNEQFFGPGTRLTVL.

The chain recombines TRBV4-1 with TRBJ1-2; 8 nucleotides match TRBD1. The ends lost 0 bases at V and 2 bases at J; junction bases unmatched: 8. This CDR3 contains 17 residues. Germline CDR1 reads MGHRA; CDR2 reads YSYEKL. CDR3 protein: CASSQEKVTGGNYGYTF. CDR3 bases: TGCGCCAGCAGCCAAGAAAAGGTCACAGGGGGAAACTATGGCTACACCTTC.

This clone appeared once. V usage is TRBV5-1 and J usage is TRBJ2-7, with D tentatively TRBD1 (6 bases). The CDR3 loop spans 14 amino acids. V lost 1 base and J lost 3, with 11 bases in between. From germline, CDR1 is SGHRS and CDR2 YFSETQ. The CDR3: CASSLRTADYEQYF. In nucleotides, the CDR3 is TGCGCCAGCAGCTTGAGGACAGCAGACTACGAGCAGTACTTC.

V is TRBV6-8 and J is TRBJ2-7, with 11 bases aligning to TRBD2. There are 18 residues in the CDR3. Looked up from germline, CDR1 is MNHGY and CDR2 is SAAAGT. The V segment lost 9 bases and the J segment 1 base; nucleotides outside the gene matches: 17. The chain's CDR3 is CARVNGTSGWEASYEQYF. In DNA, the CDR3 is TGTGCCAGGGTCAATGGGACTAGCGGTTGGGAAGCGTCCTACGAGCAGTACTTC.

The rearrangement joins TRBV7-9 to TRBJ1-2, with D maybe TRBD1 (6 bases). This CDR3 has 18 residues. V dropped 4 bases and J dropped 2 bases, with 23 bases sitting between them. Germline-derived CDR1 and CDR2 are SEHNR and FQNEAQ (reference sequence). This chain's CDR3 is CASSSILATPQGNYGYTF. CDR3 nucleotide sequence: TGTGCCAGCAGCTCAATCCTAGCAACTCCACAGGGCAACTATGGCTACACCTTC.

This sequence joins TRBV9 and TRBJ2-1; 11 bases fit TRBD2. In germline, CDR1 is SGDLS, CDR2 YYNGEE. V trimming: 0 bases; J trimming: 9 bases; junction bases outside the gene matches: 5. The CDR3 is 15 amino acids. The CDR3: CASSVVSGREGEQFF. Here the CDR3 DNA reads TGTGCCAGCAGCGTAGTTAGCGGGAGGGAAGGTGAGCAGTTCTTC.

The chain links TRBV7-2 to TRBJ1-1, with TRBD1 matching over 7 bases. J gave up 8 bases and V 1 base, and 16 bases lay outside the gene matches. This CDR3 contains 17 residues. Germline V CDR1 and CDR2: SGHTA, FQGNSA. CDR3 protein: CASSLVVLRRGPVEAFF. The CDR3 nucleotides read TGTGCCAGCAGCTTAGTGGTCCTTCGTAGGGGGCCAGTAGAAGCTTTCTTT. The full variable domain, rest sourced from reference TRBV7-2 and TRBJ1-1, is GAGVSQSPSNKVTEKGKDVELRCDPISGHTALYWYRQSLGQGLEFLIYFQGNSAPDKSGLPSDRFSAERTGGSVSTLTIQRTQQEDSAVYLCASSLVVLRRGPVEAFFGQGTRLTVV.

This chain uses TRBV20-1 with TRBJ1-2; 8 bases are a match to TRBD1. J gave up 3 bases and V 3 bases, and 6 bases lay outside the gene matches. Germline CDR1 reads DFQATT; CDR2 reads SNEGSKA (reference sequence). This CDR3 has 14 amino acids. CDR3 in amino acids: CSASVQGADYGYTF. CDR3 nucleotides: TGCAGTGCTAGTGTGCAGGGGGCCGACTATGGCTACACCTTC.

The V and J genes are TRBV27 and TRBJ1-1; D is undetermined. V lost 8 bases and J 2 bases, leaving 6 bases between the germline ends. Germline CDR1 and CDR2: MNHEY and SMNVEV (reference sequence). This CDR3 region has 11 residues. In nucleotides, the CDR3 is TGTGCCAGCCAAACTAACACTGAAGCTTTCTTT. Translation gives CASQTNTEAFF.

This sequence joins TRBV24-1 and TRBJ2-2; D remains unclear. V shed 6 bases and J shed 6 bases, with 7 bases lying between them. The germline V gene has CDR1 KGHDR and CDR2 SFDVKD. The CDR3 has 12 residues. The CDR3 reads CATSRVPGELFF. CDR3 sequence (DNA): TGTGCCACCAGTCGTGTCCCCGGGGAGCTGTTTTTT.

This rearrangement joins TRBV6-5 to TRBJ2-1; 8 positions agree with TRBD2. With V trimmed by 4 bases and J by 5 bases, 7 bases remained unmatched. CDR1 and CDR2 from the germline V gene are MNHEY and SVGAGI. The CDR3 runs 15 residues. For the CDR3, the DNA is TGTGCCAGCAGTTTTACTAGCGGATACCACAATGAGCAGTTCTTC. Protein product: CASSFTSGYHNEQFF.

This clone was seen once. The V gene is TRBV10-1, the J gene TRBJ2-5; TRBD1 matches 12 bases. The junction had 5 bases not matched to a gene; V was cut back by 4 bases and J by 5 bases. CDR1 is WNHNN, CDR2 SYGVQD, per germline (reference sequence). CDR3 length: 15 residues. The CDR3 loop is CASSGGTGGRETQYF. CDR3 DNA sequence: TGCGCCAGCAGTGGGGGGACAGGGGGCAGGGAGACCCAGTACTTC.

V gene TRBV6-5 combines with J gene TRBJ1-4; 8 nucleotides agree with TRBD1. V lost 4 bases to trimming and J lost 4 bases; unmatched junction nucleotides: 5. CDR1 is MNHEY and CDR2 is SVGAGI in the germline V gene. This CDR3 is built from 15 residues. CDR3: CASSSRQGYNEKLFF. Here the CDR3 DNA reads TGTGCCAGCAGTTCCAGACAGGGGTATAATGAAAAACTGTTTTTT.

The chain combines TRBV19 with TRBJ1-4; D is uncertain. Trimming stripped 3 bases from V and 8 bases from J, with 16 bases between. Germline assignment: CDR1 LNHDA and CDR2 SQIVND (reference sequence). This CDR3 has 15 amino acids. The CDR3 bases are TGTGCCAGTAGTATCGGAACACACAGAGGGGAAAAACTGTTTTTT. Translating it yields CASSIGTHRGEKLFF.

This chain connects TRBV9 to TRBJ2-7; D may be TRBD2 (5 bases). The CDR3 is 14 residues long. The V end lost 4 bases, the J end lost 0 bases, and 11 bases lay between the germline ends. Germline-derived CDR1 and CDR2 are SGDLS and YYNGEE. CDR3 sequence: CASSPVGSSYEQYF. For the CDR3, the DNA is TGTGCCAGCAGCCCAGTGGGGAGCTCCTACGAGCAGTACTTC.

The chain has TRBV5-6 and TRBJ1-3; 8 positions match TRBD1. The junction had 9 bases not matched to a gene; V was cut back by 3 bases and J by 1 base. Germline V gene lookup returns CDR1 SGHDT and CDR2 YYEEEE. This CDR3 comprises 17 residues. The CDR3 protein is CASSSRGDRQSGNTIYF. CDR3 nucleotide sequence: TGTGCCAGCAGCTCCCGAGGGGACAGGCAATCTGGAAACACCATATATTTT. Supplemented by reference TRBV5-6 and TRBJ1-3, the full variable domain reads DAGVTQSPTHLIKTRGQQVTLRCSPKSGHDTVSWYQQALGQGPQFIFQYYEEEERQRGNFPDRFSGHQFPNYSSELNVNALLLGDSALYLCASSSRGDRQSGNTIYFGEGSWLTVV.

V usage is TRBV25-1 and J usage is TRBJ1-2; no definite D call. Trimming took 2 bases from V and 8 from J, leaving 9 bases between them. Germline values: CDR1 MGHDK, CDR2 SYGVNS. The CDR3 extends over 12 amino acids. The CDR3 reads CASSEIVRGYTF. The CDR3 DNA reads as TGTGCCAGCAGTGAAATAGTTCGGGGCTACACCTTC.

V gene TRBV10-3 combines with J gene TRBJ2-1; the D gene is possibly TRBD2 (6 bases). The germline V gene has CDR1 ENHRY and CDR2 SYGVKD. The V end lost 5 bases, the J end lost 1 base, and 15 bases lay between the germline ends. This CDR3 has 16 residues. DNA for the CDR3: TGTGCCATCAGTTACGGGCGGGGCCTTTCCTACAATGAGCAGTTCTTC. Protein product: CAISYGRGLSYNEQFF.

As concerns this clone: At the DNA level, this CDR3 is encoded by other sequences in the same sample as well. This chain joins TRBV3-1 (or the pseudogene TRBV3-2) and TRBJ1-6, with a possible D match to TRBD1 (5 bases). V was trimmed by 2 bases and J by 7 bases, leaving 12 bases between them. This CDR3 contains 15 residues. Germline loops: CDR1 LGHDT, CDR2 YNNKEL (reference sequence). The CDR3 DNA sequence: TGTGCCAGCAGCCAAACCGGGACTGCCAATTCACCCCTCCACTTT. Translating it yields CASSQTGTANSPLHF.

The J gene is TRBJ1-1, the V gene TRBV10-3, with TRBD1 as a possible D gene (5 bases). V shed 6 bases and J shed 3 bases, with 17 bases lying between them. The CDR3 sequence is 15 residues long. Germline V gives CDR1 ENHRY, CDR2 SYGVKD. In DNA form, the CDR3 reads TGTGCCATCAGCATCGGGGGGGTAGATGACACTGAAGCTTTCTTT. It codes for CAISIGGVDDTEAFF.

V gene TRBV12-3 or TRBV12-4 combines with J gene TRBJ1-2, with a possible D match to TRBD1 (5 bases). The ends were cut back, 4 bases at V and 1 base at J, with 7 bases in the middle. The CDR3 runs 13 residues. CDR3 coding DNA: TGTGCCAGCAGTTACAGGAGTAACTATGGCTACACCTTC. Residues: CASSYRSNYGYTF.

V usage is TRBV18 and J usage is TRBJ1-3, with a possible D match to TRBD1 (5 bases). Germline CDR1 and CDR2: KGHSH and LQKENI. The CDR3 has 15 amino acids. V gave up 2 bases and J gave up 2 bases, with 10 bases separating them. The CDR3 sequence is CASSPAAGPGNTIYF. The CDR3 bases are TGTGCCAGCTCACCAGCGGCAGGGCCTGGAAACACCATATATTTT.

This clone was observed a few times. The genes are TRBV12-3 or TRBV12-4 and TRBJ1-1; the D is unclear. This CDR3 comprises 12 residues. V was cut by 10 bases and J by 1 base, with 10 bases left in between. DNA of the CDR3: TGTGCCATCGAGGTGGGGAACACTGAAGCTTTCTTT. Its translation is CAIEVGNTEAFF.

V usage is TRBV27 and J usage is TRBJ2-7; tentative D call: TRBD1 (6 bases). The CDR3 totals 13 residues. CDR1 and CDR2 (germline): MNHEY, SMNVEV (reference sequence). Trimming took 5 bases from V and 2 from J, leaving 10 bases between them. The CDR3: CASSRTETYEQYF. The CDR3 DNA reads as TGTGCCAGCAGTAGGACAGAGACCTACGAGCAGTACTTC.

The V call is TRBV5-4, the J call TRBJ1-2, with TRBD1 matching over 9 bases. V lost 3 bases to trimming and J lost 8 bases; unmatched junction nucleotides: 14. There are 16 residues in the CDR3. Germline lookup yields CDR1 SGHNT and CDR2 YYREEE (reference sequence). The CDR3 reads CASSSGTSGTGSGYTF. DNA of the CDR3: TGTGCCAGCAGCTCCGGTACGTCCGGGACAGGGAGCGGCTACACCTTC.

This clone has a handful of counts. The chain recombines TRBV7-9 with TRBJ1-1; the D gene is possibly TRBD1 (5 bases). Looked up from germline, CDR1 is SEHNR and CDR2 is FQNEAQ (reference sequence). Trimming pared 1 base from V and 2 bases from J, leaving 8 bases between. The CDR3 is 14 residues long. For the CDR3, the DNA is TGTGCCAGCAGCTTAGTAAGGGGAAACACTGAAGCTTTCTTT. It translates to CASSLVRGNTEAFF.

This chain connects TRBV30 to TRBJ1-4; no clear D. The CDR3 spans 15 residues. V was cut by 3 bases and J by 5 bases, with 16 bases left in between. From germline, CDR1 is GTSNPN and CDR2 SVGIG (reference sequence). This chain's CDR3 is CAWSTFPEGNEKLFF. CDR3 sequence (DNA): TGTGCCTGGAGCACGTTCCCCGAGGGAAATGAAAAACTGTTTTTT.

This chain uses TRBV5-1 with TRBJ2-2; 9 nucleotides agree with TRBD2. The CDR3 sequence is 16 residues long. Germline CDR1 and CDR2: SGHRS and YFSETQ. Trimming removed 0 bases from V and 4 bases from J; junction bases left unmatched: 4. The CDR3 spells CASSLVAGAITGELFF. In DNA form, the CDR3 reads TGCGCCAGCAGCTTGGTAGCGGGGGCCATCACCGGGGAGCTGTTTTTT.

V and J are TRBV9 and TRBJ2-7, with 8 nucleotides matching TRBD1. V gave up 3 bases and J gave up 6 bases; unmatched junction bases: 8. The CDR3 is 14 residues long. CDR1 and CDR2 from the germline V gene are SGDLS and YYNGEE. The CDR3 protein is CASSAGGELGEQYF. In DNA form, the CDR3 reads TGTGCCAGCAGCGCAGGGGGCGAATTGGGCGAGCAGTACTTC.

V usage is TRBV7-2 and J usage is TRBJ2-3, with TRBD1 matching 10 bases. J gave up 3 bases and V 2 bases, and 2 bases lay outside the gene matches. Germline lookup yields CDR1 SGHTA and CDR2 FQGNSA. The CDR3 has 15 amino acids. The CDR3 nucleotides are TGTGCCAGCAGCTTAAAGGGACAGGGGACAGATACGCAGTATTTT. Translation gives CASSLKGQGTDTQYF. Based on the CDR3 plus reference TRBV7-2 and TRBJ2-3, the full variable domain is GAGVSQSPSNKVTEKGKDVELRCDPISGHTALYWYRQSLGQGLEFLIYFQGNSAPDKSGLPSDRFSAERTGGSVSTLTIQRTQQEDSAVYLCASSLKGQGTDTQYFGPGTRLTVL.

V gene TRBV4-1 combines with J gene TRBJ1-5, with 7 bases fitting TRBD1. V dropped 1 base and J dropped 5; count of bases not matched to a gene: 8. This CDR3 is built from 16 residues. The germline V gene encodes CDR1 MGHRA and CDR2 YSYEKL. CDR3 in amino acids: CASSQVQGVGDQPQHF. The CDR3 coding sequence is TGCGCCAGCAGCCAAGTCCAGGGGGTTGGAGATCAGCCCCAGCATTTT.